A single sample is the source of the 15 T cell receptor beta chains below, sequenced in a study of blood T cell repertoires in COVID-19. The table came from immunoSEQ multiplex PCR; TCRdb's copy has only in-frame clones and leaves some out. The data contain 240,000 or so clones, over 65% of them singletons. Sequencing input: peripheral blood. These receptors all come from a woman older than 75 with acute or convalescent COVID-19.

The V and J genes are TRBV9 and TRBJ1-2; 7 positions agree with TRBD1. With V trimmed by 1 base and J by 4 bases, 10 bases remained unmatched. The CDR3 length is 16 residues. Per germline, CDR1 SGDLS and CDR2 YYNGEE. In nucleotides, the CDR3 is TGTGCCAGCAGCGTAAGGACAGGCGGGGCCCCCTATGGCTACACCTTC. This gives the protein CASSVRTGGAPYGYTF.

The V and J genes are TRBV10-3 and TRBJ2-3, with TRBD2 as a possible D gene (7 bases). Looked up from germline, CDR1 is ENHRY and CDR2 is SYGVKD. The CDR3 spans 16 residues. Trimming cost V 0 bases and J 1 base, with 11 bases left between them. The CDR3 sequence is CAISESRGRGTDTQYF. In nucleotides, the CDR3 is TGTGCCATCAGTGAGTCGAGGGGGAGGGGCACAGATACGCAGTATTTT.

The rearrangement uses TRBV27 and TRBJ1-5; D is unclear. Between the trimmed V and J ends, which lost 1 base and 3 bases, there was a span of 7 bases. CDR3 size: 14 residues. Germline CDR1 is MNHEY and CDR2 is SMNVEV (reference sequence). CDR3 in DNA: TGTGCCAGCAGTTTATTGGGCTACAATCAGCCCCAGCATTTT. Translation: CASSLLGYNQPQHF.

The chain has TRBV20-1 and TRBJ1-4, with D unresolved. The CDR3 is 10 residues long. Germline V gene data show CDR1 as DFQATT and CDR2 as SNEGSKA (reference sequence). Trimming removed 2 bases from V and 13 bases from J, with 8 bases in between. CDR3 nucleotides: TGCAGTGCTAGAAAGGAGGGACTGTTTTTT. Translation: CSARKEGLFF.

The chain is built from TRBV21-1 and TRBJ1-2. TRBV21-1 is labeled a pseudogene. This CDR3 comprises 14 residues. The CDR3 DNA follows: TGTGCCAGCAGCAAAGATACAGGGAGGGCTGGCTACACCTTC. Amino acid sequence: CASSKDTGRAGYTF.

The chain combines TRBV6-6 with TRBJ1-1; 7 nucleotides agree with TRBD1. Losses at the gene ends were 9 bases for V and 5 bases for J; bases not matched to a gene: 9. Germline V gene lookup returns CDR1 MNHNY and CDR2 SVGAGI (reference sequence). There are 13 residues in the CDR3. Here the CDR3 reads CASSNTRGTEAFF. In nucleotides, the CDR3 is TGTGCCAGTTCCAATACCAGGGGGACTGAAGCTTTCTTT.

The chain links TRBV7-2 to TRBJ2-7; 10 positions agree with TRBD2. Germline V gene data show CDR1 as SGHTA and CDR2 as FQGNSA. The length of the CDR3 is 16 residues. Trimming removed 5 bases from V and 2 bases from J; junction bases left unmatched: 9. The CDR3 is CASSAHPGLAAYEQYF. In nucleotides, the CDR3 is TGTGCCAGCAGCGCCCATCCTGGACTAGCGGCCTACGAGCAGTACTTC.

The J gene is TRBJ1-4, the V gene TRBV5-1; 8 positions match TRBD1. CDR3 length: 15 residues. Per germline, CDR1 SGHRS and CDR2 YFSETQ. With 3 bases clipped from V and 10 bases from J, the junction kept 11 bases outside the gene matches. CDR3 loop: CASSYLGQGTGKLFF. DNA of the CDR3: TGCGCCAGCAGCTACCTCGGACAGGGAACAGGAAAACTGTTTTTT.

J is TRBJ2-1 and V is TRBV7-3, with 8 bases fitting TRBD2. Germline V CDR1 and CDR2: SGHTA, FQGTGA. The CDR3 is 15 residues long. The trim removed 6 bases at V and 5 bases at J, leaving 9 bases unmatched. The CDR3 region has the DNA TGTGCCAGCAGTCAAATCGGGGGGGCCCACAATGAGCAGTTCTTC. This encodes CASSQIGGAHNEQFF.

The chain is built from TRBV19 and TRBJ2-2; D not resolved. CDR1 is LNHDA and CDR2 is SQIVND in the germline V gene (reference sequence). This CDR3 is 14 amino acids long. V lost 7 bases and J 1 base, leaving 10 bases between the germline ends. The CDR3 DNA follows: TGTGCCAGTACCGAGACTCTGAACACCGGGGAGCTGTTTTTT. Amino acids: CASTETLNTGELFF.

J is TRBJ2-7 and V is TRBV10-2; D unresolved. The CDR3 has 14 residues. Trimming left V 5 bases short and J 1 base short, with 12 bases between. CDR1 and CDR2 (germline): WSHSY, SAAADI. CDR3 DNA: TGCGCCAGCAGTTCGGCTAGTGGTTCCTACGAGCAGTACTTC. It translates to CASSSASGSYEQYF.

The V and J genes are TRBV7-6 and TRBJ2-3; weak D call: TRBD2 (6 bases). The V gene lost 2 bases and the J gene lost 3 bases, with 9 bases spanning the gap. The CDR3 extends over 14 amino acids. The germline CDR1 and CDR2 sequences are SGHVS and FNYEAQ. The DNA for the CDR3 is TGTGCCAGCAGCTTACGCGGGGTGACAGATACGCAGTATTTT. Translating it yields CASSLRGVTDTQYF.

The genes are TRBV27 and TRBJ1-2; D is undetermined. There are 13 residues in the CDR3. Germline V gene data show CDR1 as MNHEY and CDR2 as SMNVEV (reference sequence). V shed 3 bases and J shed 4 bases, with 9 bases lying between them. The CDR3, as DNA: TGTGCCAGCAGTTTGCGAGGCAGCTATGGCTACACCTTC. It specifies CASSLRGSYGYTF.

The V gene is TRBV7-2, the J gene TRBJ2-5; D is perhaps TRBD2 (6 bases). The V gene's germline CDR1 is SGHTA and CDR2 FQGNSA. This CDR3 comprises 14 residues. The V and J ends lost 5 bases and 2 bases respectively, with 12 bases between them. The CDR3 DNA follows: TGTGCCAGCAGCACCGGGACTCAGCAAGAGACCCAGTACTTC. It encodes CASSTGTQQETQYF.

This clone was seen ten or more times. This chain joins TRBV2 and TRBJ1-5; D is perhaps TRBD1 (5 bases). The CDR3 contains 15 residues. Trimming left V 4 bases short and J 6 bases short, with 16 bases between. The germline V gene has CDR1 SNHLY and CDR2 FYNNEI. The CDR3 DNA follows: TGTGCCAGCAGTGCCGGACGGTCCGGGGGTCAGCCCCAGCATTTT. Translation: CASSAGRSGGQPQHF.